The clone carrying this TCR beta chain occurred a few times. No antigen is known for it. Measured with immunoSEQ multiplex PCR; TCRdb has only the in-frame clones, and not every one. In the table there are around 20,000 clones, around four fifths of which are singletons. This record belongs to a study of T cells in narcolepsy. About the research overall: Donors had narcolepsy type 1 or type 2, or were healthy controls. Points from the study as a whole: Reportedly, autoreactive clonotypes were serially detected in patients' blood but not controls'. Comparing one patient's CSF and blood CD4+ clonotypes highlighted HCRT- and TRIB2-specific autoreactive clonotypes. No autoreactive T cell clone sequences appeared in some memory CD4+ repertoires.

The CDR3 sequence is 16 residues long. With V trimmed by 4 bases and J by 2 bases, 8 bases remained unmatched. Germline V lookup: CDR1 SGHDT, CDR2 YYEEEE. The TCR comes from a human donor in good health. The sample consisted of memory (CD45RA-) CD4+ T cells from blood. The rearrangement joins TRBV5-6 to TRBJ1-5; 8 bases agree with TRBD1. The CDR3 reads CASSLAGQGRNQPQHF. DNA of the CDR3: TGTGCCAGCAGCCTCGCAGGACAGGGCCGCAATCAGCCCCAGCATTTT.